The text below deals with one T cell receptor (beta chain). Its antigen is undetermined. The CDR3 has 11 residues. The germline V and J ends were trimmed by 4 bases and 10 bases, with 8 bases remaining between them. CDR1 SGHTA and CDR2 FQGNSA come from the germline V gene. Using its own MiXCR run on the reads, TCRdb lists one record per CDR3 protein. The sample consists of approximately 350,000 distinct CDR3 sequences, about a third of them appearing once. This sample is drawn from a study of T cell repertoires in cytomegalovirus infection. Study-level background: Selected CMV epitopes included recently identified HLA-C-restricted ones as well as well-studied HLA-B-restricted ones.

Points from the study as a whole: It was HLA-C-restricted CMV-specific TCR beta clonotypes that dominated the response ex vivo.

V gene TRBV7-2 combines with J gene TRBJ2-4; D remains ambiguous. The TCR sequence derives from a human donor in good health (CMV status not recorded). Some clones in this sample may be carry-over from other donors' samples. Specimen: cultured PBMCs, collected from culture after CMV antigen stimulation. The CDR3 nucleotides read TGTGCCAGCAGCTCAATGGGAATTCAGTACTTC. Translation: CASSSMGIQYF. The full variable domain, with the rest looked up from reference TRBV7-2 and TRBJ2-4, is GAGVSQSPSNKVTEKGKDVELRCDPISGHTALYWYRQSLGQGLEFLIYFQGNSAPDKSGLPSDRFSAERTGGSVSTLTIQRTQQEDSAVYLCASSSMGIQYFGAGTRLSVL.